This T cell receptor beta chain was profiled in a study of blood T cell repertoires in COVID-19. This clone appeared a single time. Participant reports of clinical history set cohort assignment. Libraries were prepared by immunoSEQ multiplex PCR; TCRdb keeps only in-frame clonotypes and omits some of them. The profile covers over 250,000 clones, with approximately 80% appearing a single time and 4.5% to 6% taken by the ten largest. Specimen: PBMCs or T cells enriched from blood (not recorded which). This TCR was sampled from a man aged 40-49 years who had been exposed to COVID-19.

As DNA, the CDR3 is TGTGCCAGCAGTCAGACAGGGTCCAACGAGCAGTACTTC. As protein: CASSQTGSNEQYF. The gene calls are TRBV3-1 (or the pseudogene TRBV3-2) and TRBJ2-7; TRBD1 matches 7 bases. Germline V gene sequence: CDR1 LGHDT, CDR2 YNNKEL (reference sequence). CDR3 length equals 13 residues. Trimming cost V 6 bases and J 5 bases; bases outside gene matches: 7.